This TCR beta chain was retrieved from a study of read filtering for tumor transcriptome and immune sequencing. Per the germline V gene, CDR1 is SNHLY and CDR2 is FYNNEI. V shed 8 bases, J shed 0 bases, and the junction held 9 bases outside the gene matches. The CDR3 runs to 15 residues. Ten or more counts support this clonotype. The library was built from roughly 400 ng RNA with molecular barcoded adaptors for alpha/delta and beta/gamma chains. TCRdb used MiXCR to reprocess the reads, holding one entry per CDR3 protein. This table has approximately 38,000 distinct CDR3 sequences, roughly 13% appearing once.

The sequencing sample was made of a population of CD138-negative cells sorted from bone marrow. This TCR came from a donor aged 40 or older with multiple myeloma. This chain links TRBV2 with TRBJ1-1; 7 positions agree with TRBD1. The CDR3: CASGRTGSVNTEAFF. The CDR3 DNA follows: TGTGCCAGCGGACGGACAGGCTCGGTGAACACTGAAGCTTTCTTT.